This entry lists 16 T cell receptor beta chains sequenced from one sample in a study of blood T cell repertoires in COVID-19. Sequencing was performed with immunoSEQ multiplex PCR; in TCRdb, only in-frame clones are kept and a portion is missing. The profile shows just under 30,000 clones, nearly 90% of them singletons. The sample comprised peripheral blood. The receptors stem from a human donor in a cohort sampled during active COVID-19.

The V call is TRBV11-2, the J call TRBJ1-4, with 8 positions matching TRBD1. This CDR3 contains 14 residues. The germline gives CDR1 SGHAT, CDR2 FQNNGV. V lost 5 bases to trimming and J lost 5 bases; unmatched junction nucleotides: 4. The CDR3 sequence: CASSTDRDNEKLFF. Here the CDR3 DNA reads TGTGCCAGCAGCACGGACAGGGACAATGAAAAACTGTTTTTT. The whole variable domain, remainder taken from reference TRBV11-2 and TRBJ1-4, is EAGVAQSPRYKIIEKRQSVAFWCNPISGHATLYWYQQILGQGPKLLIQFQNNGVVDDSQLPKDRFSAERLKGVDSTLKIQPAKLEDSAVYLCASSTDRDNEKLFFGSGTQLSVL.

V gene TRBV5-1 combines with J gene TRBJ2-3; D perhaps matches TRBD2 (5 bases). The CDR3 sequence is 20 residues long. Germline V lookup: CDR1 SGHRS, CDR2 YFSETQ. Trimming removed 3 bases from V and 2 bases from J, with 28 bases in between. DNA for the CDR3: TGCGCCAGCAGCTCTGGCGGCCCCGCGATGGGCGGGTCAATCACAGATACGCAGTATTTT. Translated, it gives CASSSGGPAMGGSITDTQYF.

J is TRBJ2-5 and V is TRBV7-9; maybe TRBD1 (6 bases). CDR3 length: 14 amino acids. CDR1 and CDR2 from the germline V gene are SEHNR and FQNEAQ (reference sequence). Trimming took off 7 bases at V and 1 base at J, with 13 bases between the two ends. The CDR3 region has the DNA TGTGCCAGCAAGGGGGACGGTTTCCAAGAGACCCAGTACTTC. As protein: CASKGDGFQETQYF.

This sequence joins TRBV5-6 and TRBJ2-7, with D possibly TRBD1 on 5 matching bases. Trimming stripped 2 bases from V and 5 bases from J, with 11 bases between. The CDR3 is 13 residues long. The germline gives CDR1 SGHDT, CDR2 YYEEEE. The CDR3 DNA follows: TGTGCCAGCAGCTTCCCCAGGGCCAACGAGCAGTACTTC. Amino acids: CASSFPRANEQYF. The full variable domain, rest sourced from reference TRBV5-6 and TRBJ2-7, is DAGVTQSPTHLIKTRGQQVTLRCSPKSGHDTVSWYQQALGQGPQFIFQYYEEEERQRGNFPDRFSGHQFPNYSSELNVNALLLGDSALYLCASSFPRANEQYFGPGTRLTVT.

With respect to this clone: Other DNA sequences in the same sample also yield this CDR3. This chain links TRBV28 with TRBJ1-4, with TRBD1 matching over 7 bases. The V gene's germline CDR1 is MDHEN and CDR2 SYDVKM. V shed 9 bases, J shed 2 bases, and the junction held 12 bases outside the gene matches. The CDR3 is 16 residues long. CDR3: CASTPRGASTNEKLFF. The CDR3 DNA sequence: TGTGCCAGTACCCCCAGGGGGGCGTCGACTAATGAAAAACTGTTTTTT. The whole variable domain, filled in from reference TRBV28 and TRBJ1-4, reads DVKVTQSSRYLVKRTGEKVFLECVQDMDHENMFWYRQDPGLGLRLIYFSYDVKMKEKGDIPEGYSVSREKKERFSLILESASTNQTSMYLCASTPRGASTNEKLFFGSGTQLSVL.

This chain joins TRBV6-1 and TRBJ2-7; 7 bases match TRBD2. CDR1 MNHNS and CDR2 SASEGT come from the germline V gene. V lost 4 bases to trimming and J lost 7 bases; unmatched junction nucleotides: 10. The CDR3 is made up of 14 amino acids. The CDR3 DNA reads TGTGCCAGCAGTGGGTGGGGAGGGGCGGGTGAGCAGTACTTC. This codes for CASSGWGGAGEQYF.

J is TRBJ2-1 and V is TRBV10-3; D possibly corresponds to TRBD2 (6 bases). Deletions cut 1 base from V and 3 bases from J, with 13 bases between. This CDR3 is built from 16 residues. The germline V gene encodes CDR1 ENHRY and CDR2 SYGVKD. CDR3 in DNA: TGTGCCATCAGTGAGTTGGGGCGGGGAGACTACAATGAGCAGTTCTTC. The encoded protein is CAISELGRGDYNEQFF.

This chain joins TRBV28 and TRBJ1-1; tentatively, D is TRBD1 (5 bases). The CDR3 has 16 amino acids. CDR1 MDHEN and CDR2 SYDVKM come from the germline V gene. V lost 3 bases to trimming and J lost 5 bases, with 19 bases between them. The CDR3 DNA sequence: TGTGCCAGCAGTTTGTTTTCAGGGAAGGGTGGAACTGAAGCTTTCTTT. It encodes CASSLFSGKGGTEAFF.

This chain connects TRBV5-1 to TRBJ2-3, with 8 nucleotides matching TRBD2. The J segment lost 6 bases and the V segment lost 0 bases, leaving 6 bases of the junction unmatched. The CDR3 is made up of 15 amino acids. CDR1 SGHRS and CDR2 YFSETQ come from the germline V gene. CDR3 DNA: TGCGCCAGCAGCTTGGGCGCGGGGGGATGGGATACGCAGTATTTT. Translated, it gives CASSLGAGGWDTQYF. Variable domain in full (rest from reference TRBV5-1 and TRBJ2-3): KAGVTQTPRYLIKTRGQQVTLSCSPISGHRSVSWYQQTPGQGLQFLFEYFSETQRNKGNFPGRFSGRQFSNSRSEMNVSTLELGDSALYLCASSLGAGGWDTQYFGPGTRLTVL.

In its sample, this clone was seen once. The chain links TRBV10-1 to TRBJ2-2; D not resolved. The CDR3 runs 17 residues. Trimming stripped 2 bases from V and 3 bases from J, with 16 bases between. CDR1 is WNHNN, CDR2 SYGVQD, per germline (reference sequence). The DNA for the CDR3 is TGCGCCAGCAGTGAGGACAAGAAACGGCCGCACACCGGGGAGCTGTTTTTT. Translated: CASSEDKKRPHTGELFF.

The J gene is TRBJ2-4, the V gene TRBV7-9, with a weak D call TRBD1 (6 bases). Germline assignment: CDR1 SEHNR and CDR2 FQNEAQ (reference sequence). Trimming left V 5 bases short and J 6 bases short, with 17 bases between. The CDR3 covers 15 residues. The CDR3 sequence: CASSPQGISINIQYF. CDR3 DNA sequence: TGTGCCAGCAGCCCACAGGGTATTAGTATAAACATTCAGTACTTC.

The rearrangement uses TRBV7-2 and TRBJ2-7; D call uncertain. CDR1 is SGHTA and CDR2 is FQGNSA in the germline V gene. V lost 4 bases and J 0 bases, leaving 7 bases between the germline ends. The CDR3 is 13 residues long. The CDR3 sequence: CASSSLPSYEQYF. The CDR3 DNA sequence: TGTGCCAGCAGCTCTCTTCCCTCCTACGAGCAGTACTTC. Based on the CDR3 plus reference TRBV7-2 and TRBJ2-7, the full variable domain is GAGVSQSPSNKVTEKGKDVELRCDPISGHTALYWYRQSLGQGLEFLIYFQGNSAPDKSGLPSDRFSAERTGGSVSTLTIQRTQQEDSAVYLCASSSLPSYEQYFGPGTRLTVT.

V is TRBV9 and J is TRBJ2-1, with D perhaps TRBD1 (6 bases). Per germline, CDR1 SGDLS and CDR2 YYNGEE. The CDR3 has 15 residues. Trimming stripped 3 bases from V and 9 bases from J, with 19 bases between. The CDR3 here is CASSALTGFASEQFF. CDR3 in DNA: TGTGCCAGCAGCGCATTAACAGGGTTTGCCAGTGAGCAGTTCTTC.

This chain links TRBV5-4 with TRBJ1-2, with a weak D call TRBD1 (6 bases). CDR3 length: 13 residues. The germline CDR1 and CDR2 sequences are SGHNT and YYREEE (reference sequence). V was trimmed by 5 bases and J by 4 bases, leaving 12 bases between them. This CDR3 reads CASSPGQIYGYTF. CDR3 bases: TGTGCCAGCAGTCCGGGACAAATCTATGGCTACACCTTC.

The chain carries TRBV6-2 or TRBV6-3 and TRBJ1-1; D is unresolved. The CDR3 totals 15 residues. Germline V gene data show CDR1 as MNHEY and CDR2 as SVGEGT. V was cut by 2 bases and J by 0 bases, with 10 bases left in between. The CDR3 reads CASSYGAGLNTEAFF. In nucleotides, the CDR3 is TGTGCCAGCAGTTACGGTGCGGGTTTGAACACTGAAGCTTTCTTT.

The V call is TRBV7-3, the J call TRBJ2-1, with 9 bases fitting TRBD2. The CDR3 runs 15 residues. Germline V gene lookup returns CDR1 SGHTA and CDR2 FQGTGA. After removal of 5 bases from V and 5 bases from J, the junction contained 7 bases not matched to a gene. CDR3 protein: CASSVSGTSHNEQFF. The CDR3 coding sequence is TGTGCCAGCAGCGTCTCCGGGACTAGCCACAATGAGCAGTTCTTC.